Below, 18 T cell receptor beta chains from the same sample are listed, as sequenced in a study of Ad26.COV2.S vaccination and SARS-CoV-2 variants (dated by TCRdb to about 2021). This specimen's treatment or condition label, interpreted: 15 to 20 received Ad26.COV2.S at low or high dose, single or two shots; about 5 received placebo; per-sample allocation not given. For vaccine and placebo recipients, repertoires were sequenced using samples collected on day 63 after the first injection. Preparation of the library involved the immunoSEQ multiplex PCR assay. The clones in this table, taken by TCRdb from immuneACCESS, are in-frame only. Not every clone is retained; where verified, under half of the shortfall comes from an unresolved V gene, and the cause of the rest is unknown. The sample table shows roughly 400,000 clones, and about 90% are seen once. The top ten clonotypes cover around 1.8% of the sample.

Sequences were derived from peripheral blood, sampled in a trial of Ad26.COV2.S vaccine versus placebo. The receptors were gathered from a person aged 18-65 years who received the Ad26.COV2.S COVID-19 vaccine or a placebo.

This clone has a single count. The chain has TRBV9 and TRBJ2-3, with 10 positions matching TRBD2. Unmatched junction bases numbered 4, after V lost 3 bases and J lost 0 bases. The CDR3 contains 16 residues. The germline V gene encodes CDR1 SGDLS and CDR2 YYNGEE. The CDR3 reads CASSDLLAGSTDTQYF. CDR3 coding DNA: TGTGCCAGCAGCGACTTACTAGCGGGAAGCACAGATACGCAGTATTTT.

The chain is built from TRBV19 and TRBJ1-6; D is unresolved. Trimming took 2 bases from V and 9 from J, leaving 14 bases between them. The germline gives CDR1 LNHDA, CDR2 SQIVND (reference sequence). The CDR3 loop spans 15 amino acids. This CDR3 is CASSIIGTEASPLHF. The CDR3 bases are TGTGCCAGTAGTATAATAGGTACGGAGGCTTCACCCCTCCACTTT.

The rearrangement links TRBV7-2 to TRBJ2-7; D possibly matches TRBD1 or TRBD2 (5 bases each). This CDR3 is 14 amino acids long. Trimming pared 5 bases from V and 6 bases from J, leaving 17 bases between. Per germline, CDR1 SGHTA and CDR2 FQGNSA. The CDR3 loop is CASSLRGQVPEQYF. In DNA form, the CDR3 reads TGTGCCAGCAGCCTGAGGGGTCAGGTCCCCGAGCAGTACTTC.

The rearrangement uses TRBV11-2 and TRBJ2-5, with D uncertain. This CDR3 has 15 amino acids. Germline assignment: CDR1 SGHAT and CDR2 FQNNGV. V was shortened by 3 bases and J by 0 bases, with 11 bases between the two germline ends. This CDR3 reads CASSFFIDYQETQYF. Written as DNA, the CDR3 is TGTGCCAGCAGCTTTTTTATCGACTACCAAGAGACCCAGTACTTC.

This sequence joins TRBV6-2 or TRBV6-3 and TRBJ1-4; TRBD1 matches at 7 bases. Germline loops: CDR1 MNHEY, CDR2 SVGEGT. Trimming cost V 2 bases and J 5 bases; bases outside gene matches: 2. The length of the CDR3 is 14 residues. The CDR3 bases are TGTGCCAGCAGTTACGGACAGGAAAATGAAAAACTGTTTTTT. Amino acids: CASSYGQENEKLFF.

V gene TRBV21-1 combines with J gene TRBJ2-7; TRBD2, the D gene given by the table, was not confirmed from the DNA. TRBV21-1 counts as a pseudogene. The CDR3 totals 12 residues. The CDR3 spells CASSKHRDEQYF. The CDR3 bases are TGTGCCAGCAGCAAACATCGCGACGAGCAGTACTTC.

This clone has just one count. The J gene is TRBJ2-3, the V gene TRBV4-1; tentatively, D is TRBD1 or TRBD2 (5 bases each). CDR3 length: 19 residues. Germline-derived CDR1 and CDR2 are MGHRA and YSYEKL. V was cut by 3 bases and J by 0 bases, with 22 bases left in between. The CDR3 nucleotides read TGCGCCAGCAGCCATACTCAAGGTGGGGGAAGAACAAGCACAGATACGCAGTATTTT. Translation: CASSHTQGGGRTSTDTQYF.

The chain uses TRBV15 and TRBJ2-5, with D perhaps matching TRBD2 (5 bases). There are 14 residues in the CDR3. Germline V lookup: CDR1 LNHNV, CDR2 YYDKDF (reference sequence). With 8 bases removed from V and 4 bases from J, the gap between germline ends came to 17 bases. The CDR3 is CATRRSSVGETQYF. The CDR3, as DNA: TGTGCCACCCGGAGGTCCTCGGTGGGAGAGACCCAGTACTTC. Full variable domain (missing parts from reference TRBV15 and TRBJ2-5): DAMVIQNPRYQVTQFGKPVTLSCSQTLNHNVMYWYQQKSSQAPKLLFHYYDKDFNNEADTPDNFQSRRPNTSFCFLDIRSPGLGDTAMYLCATRRSSVGETQYFGPGTRLLVL.

The gene calls are TRBV5-1 and TRBJ2-2; 10 bases align to TRBD2. The CDR3 is 17 residues long. The junction had 4 bases not matched to a gene; V was cut back by 2 bases and J by 0 bases. Germline V lookup: CDR1 SGHRS, CDR2 YFSETQ. Here the CDR3 DNA reads TGCGCCAGCAGCTTACTAGCGGGGCGAACGAACACCGGGGAGCTGTTTTTT. Its translation is CASSLLAGRTNTGELFF.

This clone was observed once. The chain couples TRBV7-2 to TRBJ2-2, with TRBD1 matching 9 bases. This CDR3 has 14 residues. Germline V gene data show CDR1 as SGHTA and CDR2 as FQGNSA. V shed 5 bases, J shed 3 bases, and the junction held 1 base outside the gene matches. CDR3 loop: CASSTGGDTGELFF. The CDR3 nucleotides read TGTGCCAGCAGCACAGGGGGCGACACCGGGGAGCTGTTTTTT.

This clone has only one observation. The chain recombines TRBV27 with TRBJ1-5; 7 bases match TRBD1. J was trimmed by 5 bases and V by 5 bases; bases with no gene match: 3. This CDR3 comprises 13 residues. Per germline, CDR1 MNHEY and CDR2 SMNVEV (reference sequence). The CDR3 is CASSPDRDQPQHF. DNA for the CDR3: TGTGCCAGCAGTCCCGACAGGGATCAGCCCCAGCATTTT.

The chain is built from TRBV5-4 and TRBJ2-1, with 10 bases matching TRBD2. V dropped 5 bases and J dropped 9; count of bases not matched to a gene: 8. The CDR3 covers 14 residues. Per germline, CDR1 SGHNT and CDR2 YYREEE (reference sequence). CDR3 DNA sequence: TGTGCCAGCAGTAGCAGCGGGGGGGCCATTGAGCAGTTCTTC. Translated: CASSSSGGAIEQFF.

The V call is TRBV4-1, the J call TRBJ1-3; a possible D gene is TRBD1 (5 bases). The CDR3 has 16 amino acids. Looked up from germline, CDR1 is MGHRA and CDR2 is YSYEKL. Trimming left V 1 base short and J 2 bases short, with 12 bases between. Here the CDR3 DNA reads TGCGCCAGCAGCCAAGCATTATCACAGGCTGGAAACACCATATATTTT. The encoded protein is CASSQALSQAGNTIYF.

This rearrangement joins TRBV5-1 to TRBJ2-1; 7 bases are shared with TRBD1. There are 14 residues in the CDR3. V gave up 3 bases and J gave up 3 bases; unmatched junction bases: 3. From germline, CDR1 is SGHRS and CDR2 YFSETQ. The CDR3 loop is CASSWGQHYNEQFF. The CDR3 DNA reads as TGCGCCAGCAGCTGGGGACAGCACTACAATGAGCAGTTCTTC.

The chain joins TRBV7-2 to TRBJ2-1; perhaps TRBD1 as D (5 bases). The V end was cut by 3 bases, the J end by 4 bases, with 10 bases between. CDR1 and CDR2 (germline): SGHTA, FQGNSA. The CDR3 covers 14 residues. CDR3 nucleotides: TGTGCCAGCAGCTTTCAGGGTGGTTACAATGAGCAGTTCTTC. It is translated as CASSFQGGYNEQFF.

The chain recombines TRBV28 with TRBJ2-7; 8 bases match TRBD2. The CDR3 is made up of 14 amino acids. The germline gives CDR1 MDHEN, CDR2 SYDVKM. Trimming took 7 bases from V and 3 from J; bases not matched to a gene: 8. CDR3 nucleotide sequence: TGTGCCAGCACTTCTCCTGGGACTAGCTACGAGCAGTACTTC. Protein product: CASTSPGTSYEQYF.

This clone has only one observation. The chain carries TRBV28 and TRBJ1-3; 9 bases fit TRBD1. Germline CDR1 reads MDHEN; CDR2 reads SYDVKM. The V gene end was trimmed by 6 bases and the J gene end by 2 bases; junction bases not matched to a gene: 11. This CDR3 spans 17 amino acids. The chain's CDR3 is CASSPAGQGTTGNTIYF. CDR3 coding DNA: TGTGCCAGCAGCCCGGCCGGACAGGGGACGACTGGAAACACCATATATTTT.

The chain carries TRBV2 and TRBJ1-2, with unresolved D. V was shortened by 6 bases and J by 4 bases, with 9 bases between the two germline ends. This CDR3 has 12 residues. Per germline, CDR1 SNHLY and CDR2 FYNNEI. The CDR3 DNA is TGTGCCAGCAGGAGTGGAAGCTATGGCTACACCTTC. This codes for CASRSGSYGYTF.